These 19 T cell receptor beta chains originate from one sample sequenced in a study of breast tumors, draining lymph nodes, adjacent tissues. TCRdb used MiXCR to reprocess the multiplex PCR reads, holding one entry per CDR3 protein. The sample shows some 200,000 distinct CDR3 sequences, approximately 30% of them seen only once. Axillary draining lymph nodes of breast cancer patients supplied the node samples. Sequenced: axillary lymph node tissue. All receptors come from a female donor with breast cancer. Some clones in this sample may be carry-over from other donors' samples.

V and J are TRBV11-2 and TRBJ2-1; D may be TRBD2 (6 bases). The CDR3 is 18 residues long. V was cut by 4 bases and J by 0 bases, with 19 bases left in between. Germline-derived CDR1 and CDR2 are SGHAT and FQNNGV. The CDR3: CASSSRREKVYSYNEQFF. The CDR3 DNA reads as TGTGCCAGCAGCTCCCGACGGGAGAAAGTCTACTCCTACAATGAGCAGTTCTTC.

In its sample, this clonotype was seen many times. Mismatch with germline at one junction end may stem from a read error. The rearrangement joins TRBV7-7 to TRBJ2-3; weak D call: TRBD1 (6 bases). In germline, CDR1 is SSHAT, CDR2 FNYEAQ (reference sequence). The CDR3 is made up of 13 amino acids. The CDR3 DNA follows: TGTGCTAGCAGCTTAGCGCAGGGGGATACGCAGTATTTT. It codes for CASSLAQGDTQYF.

The chain links TRBV15 to TRBJ1-5; no definite D call. Per the germline V gene, CDR1 is LNHNV and CDR2 is YYDKDF (reference sequence). V lost 11 bases, J lost 7 bases, and 6 bases lay in between. The CDR3 contains 9 residues. CDR3 region: CAPPQPQHF. CDR3 bases: TGTGCCCCCCCCCAGCCCCAGCATTTT.

J is TRBJ1-5 and V is TRBV2; D gene unclear. This CDR3 region has 12 residues. Germline CDR1 reads SNHLY; CDR2 reads FYNNEI. Trimming took 3 bases from V and 14 from J, leaving 14 bases between them. CDR3 in amino acids: CASSDGRSYEHF. The CDR3 DNA reads TGTGCCAGCAGTGACGGACGGAGCTACGAGCATTTT.

This clonotype occurred many times. The genes are TRBV5-5 and TRBJ1-5, with D possibly TRBD1 on 6 matching bases. Germline CDR1 is SGHKS and CDR2 is YYEKEE (reference sequence). The length of the CDR3 is 14 residues. V lost 1 base to trimming and J lost 9 bases, with 14 bases between them. The CDR3 here is CASSLTGQGGPQHF. The CDR3 bases are TGTGCCAGCAGCTTGACCGGTCAAGGGGGGCCCCAGCATTTT.

CDR3 sequence: CASSYSGLAGGSTDTQYF. The CDR3 DNA is TGTGCCAGCAGTTACTCCGGACTAGCGGGAGGTAGCACAGATACGCAGTATTTT. The V call is TRBV6-2 or TRBV6-3, the J call TRBJ2-3; TRBD2 agrees at 14 bases. Per the germline V gene, CDR1 is MNHEY and CDR2 is SVGEGT. V shed 0 bases, J shed 0 bases, and the junction held 2 bases outside the gene matches. The CDR3 covers 18 residues.

The sample holds many counts of this clonotype. The chain joins TRBV6-5 to TRBJ2-7; D is undetermined. V gave up 2 bases and J gave up 7 bases, with 6 bases separating them. The germline V gene encodes CDR1 MNHEY and CDR2 SVGAGI. The CDR3 runs to 11 residues. CDR3 coding DNA: TGTGCCAGCAGTTACAAGTGGGAGCAGTACTTC. This translates into CASSYKWEQYF.

The rearrangement links TRBV11-1 to TRBJ2-1, with TRBD2 identical over 8 bases. The CDR3 is 15 residues long. CDR1 SGHAT and CDR2 FQDESV come from the germline V gene (reference sequence). With V trimmed by 3 bases and J by 13 bases, 14 bases remained unmatched. The CDR3 DNA is TGTGCCAGCAGCTTCGCGTTTCAGGCCGGGGGGGCCCAGTTCTTC. It specifies CASSFAFQAGGAQFF.

Turning to this clonotype: Compared with germline, one end of the junction differs, possibly owing to a read error. The CDR3 DNA reads TGCGCCAGTAGCGGACAGGGAGTAGGGAACACCATATATTTT. It encodes CASSGQGVGNTIYF. The chain joins TRBV19 to TRBJ1-3, with 8 bases matching TRBD1. The germline V gene encodes CDR1 LNHDA and CDR2 SQIVND (reference sequence). The CDR3 contains 14 residues.

V gene TRBV13 combines with J gene TRBJ1-5, with D unclear. The V end lost 5 bases, the J end lost 5 bases, and 13 bases lay between the germline ends. In germline, CDR1 is PRHDT, CDR2 FYEKMQ (reference sequence). CDR3 length: 14 residues. The CDR3 DNA is TGTGCCAGCAGCGCCGGAGGGAGTGATCAGCCCCAGCATTTT. It specifies CASSAGGSDQPQHF.

This clonotype showed up many times. V is TRBV10-3 and J is TRBJ2-7; no reliable D call. This CDR3 region has 11 residues. Looked up from germline, CDR1 is ENHRY and CDR2 is SYGVKD. V was cut by 10 bases and J by 2 bases, with 9 bases left in between. In DNA form, the CDR3 reads TGTGCCACCTCGGAGACCTACGAGCAGTACTTC. Residues: CATSETYEQYF.

This clonotype was observed at least ten times. The chain joins TRBV27 to TRBJ2-1; D is perhaps TRBD1 or TRBD2 (5 bases each). The CDR3 contains 15 residues. CDR1 MNHEY and CDR2 SMNVEV come from the germline V gene (reference sequence). Trimming shortened V by 2 bases and J by 2 bases, and 10 bases separated the two germline ends. CDR3 residues: CASSLQGVPYNEQFF. DNA of the CDR3: TGTGCCAGCAGTTTACAGGGAGTCCCCTACAATGAGCAGTTCTTC.

The genes are TRBV18 and TRBJ2-3, with D unclear. Germline V gene sequence: CDR1 KGHSH, CDR2 LQKENI. The CDR3 is made up of 14 amino acids. Trimming took 3 bases from V and 2 from J, leaving 9 bases between them. This CDR3 reads CASSPESTTDTQYF. The CDR3 coding sequence is TGTGCCAGCTCACCCGAATCTACCACAGATACGCAGTATTTT.

In this sample, this clonotype turned up many times. As DNA, the CDR3 is TGTGCCAGCAGCTTGGAGTGGACGTATGGCTACACCTTC. Protein product: CASSLEWTYGYTF. This rearrangement joins TRBV5-4 to TRBJ1-2; D is unclear. Trimming removed 0 bases from V and 5 bases from J, with 8 bases in between. The CDR3 is 13 residues long. In germline, CDR1 is SGHNT, CDR2 YYREEE (reference sequence).

The V gene is TRBV29-1, the J gene TRBJ2-1; perhaps TRBD2 as D (6 bases). The CDR3 length is 11 residues. Germline CDR1 and CDR2: SQVTM and ANQGSEA. The germline V and J ends were trimmed by 6 bases and 8 bases, with 11 bases remaining between them. The CDR3 region is CSVNGEDEQFF. The CDR3 DNA reads as TGCAGCGTGAATGGGGAGGATGAGCAGTTCTTC.

This chain links TRBV7-2 with TRBJ2-7; possibly TRBD1 or TRBD2 for D (5 bases each). The CDR3 extends over 13 amino acids. V shed 5 bases and J shed 2 bases, with 10 bases lying between them. CDR1 is SGHTA, CDR2 FQGNSA, per germline. The CDR3 sequence: CASSRDLPYEQYF. CDR3 nucleotides: TGTGCCAGCAGCCGGGACCTGCCCTACGAGCAGTACTTC.

As concerns this clonotype: A much larger clone differs from this one at a single base, so this may be a read error. This chain joins TRBV6-6 and TRBJ2-3; D gene unclear. The V and J ends lost 0 bases and 2 bases respectively, with 6 bases between them. This CDR3 is built from 14 residues. Germline CDR1 reads MNHNY; CDR2 reads SVGAGI (reference sequence). CDR3 DNA sequence: TGTGCCAGCAGTTACTCGAAGAACACAGATACGCAGTATTTT. Translating it yields CASSYSKNTDTQYF.

This clonotype came up many times. The chain links TRBV6-6 to TRBJ1-3; D perhaps matches TRBD1 (5 bases). The CDR3 loop spans 18 amino acids. Germline CDR1 is MNHNY and CDR2 is SVGAGI (reference sequence). V lost 8 bases and J 0 bases, leaving 23 bases between the germline ends. The CDR3 here is CASRGPTDRLASGNTIYF. The DNA of the CDR3 is TGTGCCAGCCGGGGCCCCACGGACCGCTTAGCCTCTGGAAACACCATATATTTT.

This clonotype was observed many times. The chain links TRBV3-1 to TRBJ2-1; 11 nucleotides match TRBD2. Germline CDR1 LGHDT, CDR2 YNNKEL (reference sequence). V was pared by 4 bases and J by 5 bases, with 10 bases of the junction left unmatched. This CDR3 comprises 17 residues. CDR3 sequence (DNA): TGTGCCAGCAGCCCCTGGACCGGGACTAGCGGCAACAATGAGCAGTTCTTC. Translating it yields CASSPWTGTSGNNEQFF.